This T cell receptor beta chain was sequenced during a study of T cell responses to AZD1222 COVID-19 vaccine. Concerning this clone: Its specificity is unknown.

TCRdb's copy holds only in-frame clones and misses some; the assay was immunoSEQ multiplex PCR. The repertoire includes about 92,000 clones, around 90% of them detected once, and 22% sits in the top ten. Findings and caveats of the study: Spike-wide vaccine-associated CD4 TCRs dominated at 160-218 and 743-854. Samples come after the peak T cell response, not at day 14. Baseline seropositives among AZD1222 recipients totaled only six or seven. Spike-specific TCR breadth and depth were elevated following two AZD1222 doses.

V lost 0 bases and J 8 bases, leaving 6 bases between the germline ends. The CDR3 has 13 residues. Looked up from germline, CDR1 is SGDLS and CDR2 is YYNGEE. The TCR sequence derives from an adult in good health. Sequenced material: peripheral blood, taken on day 0 of AZD1222 vaccination. This chain connects TRBV9 to TRBJ1-6; D is unresolved. The CDR3 bases are TGTGCCAGCAGCGTAGCCGGGGATTCACCCCTCCACTTT. This encodes CASSVAGDSPLHF. The full variable domain, in which reference TRBV9 and TRBJ1-6 provide the parts outside the CDR3, is DSGVTQTPKHLITATGQRVTLRCSPRSGDLSVYWYQQSLDQGLQFLIQYYNGEERAKGNILERFSAQQFPDLHSELNLSSLELGDSALYFCASSVAGDSPLHFGNGTRLTVT.